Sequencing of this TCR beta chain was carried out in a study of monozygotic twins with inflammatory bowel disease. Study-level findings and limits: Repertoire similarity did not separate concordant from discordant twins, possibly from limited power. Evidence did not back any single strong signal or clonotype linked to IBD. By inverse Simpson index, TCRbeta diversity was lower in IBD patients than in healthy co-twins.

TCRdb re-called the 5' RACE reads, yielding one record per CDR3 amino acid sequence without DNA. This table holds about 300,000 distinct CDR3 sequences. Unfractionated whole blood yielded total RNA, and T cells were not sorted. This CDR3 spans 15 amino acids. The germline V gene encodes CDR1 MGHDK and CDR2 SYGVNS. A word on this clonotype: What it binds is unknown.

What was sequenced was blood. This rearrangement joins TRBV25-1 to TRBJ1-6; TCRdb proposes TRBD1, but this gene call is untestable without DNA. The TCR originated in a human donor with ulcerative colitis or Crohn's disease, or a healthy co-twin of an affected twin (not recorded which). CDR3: CASSKQQGFGSPLHF.